Sequencing of this T cell receptor beta chain was carried out in a study of siplizumab effects on memory and regulatory T cells. Study outcomes and limitations: Sequences that were alloreactive and traceable to unstimulated CD4+ memory cells were significantly reduced by siplizumab.

Generated by immunoSEQ multiplex PCR, the TCRdb table keeps only in-frame clones and is missing some. The top ten hold about 0.6% of the sample, which has 90,000 to 120,000 clones, 94% seen once. On this clone itself: The antigen is unknown.

The CDR3 runs to 13 residues. Germline CDR1 MNHEY, CDR2 SVGAGI. V shed 6 bases, J shed 1 base, and the junction held 3 bases outside the gene matches. Sequencing was done on a sample of Tregs sorted from blood. The receptor was derived from a human donor in good health. This chain links TRBV6-5 with TRBJ2-7; 7 nucleotides align to TRBD1. The CDR3 is CASRTQGSYEQYF. The CDR3 DNA sequence: TGTGCCAGCAGAACACAGGGGTCCTACGAGCAGTACTTC.